These 20 T cell receptor beta chains originate from one sample sequenced in a study of blood T cell repertoires in COVID-19. Clones were sequenced by immunoSEQ multiplex PCR, and TCRdb holds only the in-frame ones, with some missing. This table holds 250,000 to 350,000 clones, roughly 80% found once. Specimen: peripheral blood. These TCRs come from a human donor with COVID-19, enrolled during active disease. The donor label of this sample is uncertain.

This sequence joins TRBV5-1 and TRBJ1-1; weak D call: TRBD1 (6 bases). Germline V gene lookup returns CDR1 SGHRS and CDR2 YFSETQ. V was pared by 4 bases and J by 4 bases, with 14 bases between. This CDR3 has 14 residues. CDR3 residues: CASSERTVFTEAFF. The CDR3, as DNA: TGCGCCAGCAGCGAAAGGACAGTCTTCACTGAAGCTTTCTTT.

The V call is TRBV6-2 or TRBV6-3, the J call TRBJ1-1, with TRBD1 identical over 8 bases. Trimming at V came to 3 bases and at J to 4 bases, leaving 7 bases not matched to a gene. The germline V gene has CDR1 MNHEY and CDR2 SVGEGT. The CDR3 is 15 amino acids. CDR3 coding DNA: TGTGCCAGCAGTTATAGCCCACAGGGGGGCACTGAAGCTTTCTTT. It translates to CASSYSPQGGTEAFF.

The gene calls are TRBV28 and TRBJ1-5; D is perhaps TRBD1 (5 bases). This CDR3 has 14 residues. Trimming cost V 6 bases and J 6 bases, with 15 bases left between them. Germline V CDR1 and CDR2: MDHEN, SYDVKM. CDR3 in amino acids: CASSPWGRSQPQHF. CDR3 DNA sequence: TGTGCCAGCAGCCCCTGGGGGAGGAGTCAGCCCCAGCATTTT.

The rearrangement uses TRBV7-9 and TRBJ1-5; the match to TRBD1 covers 7 bases. There are 18 residues in the CDR3. V was clipped by 4 bases and J by 0 bases; unmatched bases: 12. Germline assignment: CDR1 SEHNR and CDR2 FQNEAQ (reference sequence). The CDR3 region is CASSSYIGDRDSNQPQHF. CDR3 nucleotide sequence: TGTGCCAGCAGCTCCTATATTGGCGACAGGGATAGCAATCAGCCCCAGCATTTT.

This chain connects TRBV7-2 to TRBJ2-7; tentatively, D is TRBD2 (6 bases). Germline CDR1 is SGHTA and CDR2 is FQGNSA. The CDR3 runs 14 residues. V was trimmed by 5 bases and J by 0 bases, leaving 11 bases between them. The CDR3 region is CASSNRDSSYEQYF. CDR3 DNA: TGTGCCAGCAGCAACCGGGACTCCTCCTACGAGCAGTACTTC.

The chain employs TRBV5-6 and TRBJ1-6; D remains ambiguous. Trimming shortened V by 0 bases and J by 1 base, and 8 bases separated the two germline ends. Germline V gene lookup returns CDR1 SGHDT and CDR2 YYEEEE. The CDR3 runs 16 residues. The CDR3 region has the DNA TGTGCCAGCAGCTTGGTCTCGGGGTCCTATAATTCACCCCTCCACTTT. Translation: CASSLVSGSYNSPLHF.

The chain is built from TRBV11-2 and TRBJ2-5, with D uncertain. Deletions cut 5 bases from V and 7 bases from J, with 14 bases between. Germline CDR1 reads SGHAT; CDR2 reads FQNNGV. The CDR3 sequence is 13 residues long. The CDR3 nucleotides read TGTGCCAGCAGCACAGCCCTCCACGGGACCCAGTACTTC. Protein: CASSTALHGTQYF.

The rearrangement uses TRBV28 and TRBJ1-6; 10 bases are shared with TRBD1. Germline V CDR1 and CDR2: MDHEN, SYDVKM. J lost 0 bases, V lost 6 bases, and 14 bases had no gene match. This CDR3 comprises 20 residues. The CDR3: CASREQPGQGTSSYNSPLHF. In DNA form, the CDR3 reads TGTGCCAGCAGGGAGCAACCGGGACAGGGGACGAGCTCCTATAATTCACCCCTCCACTTT.

The J gene is TRBJ1-1, the V gene TRBV29-1; 8 nucleotides match TRBD1. Germline V gene sequence: CDR1 SQVTM, CDR2 ANQGSEA. Trimming cost V 4 bases and J 3 bases; bases outside gene matches: 13. This CDR3 contains 16 residues. The CDR3 DNA reads TGCAGCGTTGTACCTCGGGACAGGATTTGGGACACTGAAGCTTTCTTT. Protein product: CSVVPRDRIWDTEAFF. The whole variable domain, remainder taken from reference TRBV29-1 and TRBJ1-1, is SAVISQKPSRDICQRGTSLTIQCQVDSQVTMMFWYRQQPGQSLTLIATANQGSEATYESGFVIDKFPISRPNLTFSTLTVSNMSPEDSSIYLCSVVPRDRIWDTEAFFGQGTRLTVV.

The chain combines TRBV7-8 with TRBJ2-2; 8 bases are a match to TRBD1. The CDR3 is 15 amino acids. The V gene end was trimmed by 1 base and the J gene end by 3 bases; junction bases not matched to a gene: 1. Germline CDR1 SGHVS, CDR2 FQNEAQ. The CDR3 sequence is CASSLEQGDTGELFF. The CDR3 DNA reads as TGTGCCAGCAGCTTAGAACAGGGGGACACCGGGGAGCTGTTTTTT.

The table lists this clone with a count of one. The CDR3 loop is CASSPPADRRSLELFF. The CDR3 DNA is TGTGCCAGCAGTCCACCGGCCGACAGGCGATCCTTGGAACTGTTTTTT. The J gene is TRBJ1-4, the V gene TRBV28; D may be TRBD1 (6 bases). V gave up 5 bases and J gave up 12 bases, with 25 bases separating them. CDR1 and CDR2 from the germline V gene are MDHEN and SYDVKM. This CDR3 comprises 16 residues.

The gene calls are TRBV3-1 (or the pseudogene TRBV3-2) and TRBJ2-1; D is undetermined. There are 14 residues in the CDR3. Trimming cost V 0 bases and J 8 bases, with 11 bases left between them. Germline values: CDR1 LGHDT, CDR2 YNNKEL (reference sequence). CDR3 nucleotide sequence: TGTGCCAGCAGCCAAGATTCTAGGAAGGATGAGCAGTTCTTC. This sequence encodes CASSQDSRKDEQFF.

This rearrangement joins TRBV6-5 to TRBJ1-2; D not resolved. Germline V gene sequence: CDR1 MNHEY, CDR2 SVGAGI. The CDR3 consists of 15 residues. V was trimmed by 2 bases and J by 8 bases, leaving 18 bases between them. CDR3 nucleotide sequence: TGTGCCAGCAGTTACGGCCGGGTCGTTGCCCACGGCTACACCTTC. Translating gives CASSYGRVVAHGYTF.

This clone is categorized as medium-sized. The chain uses TRBV19 and TRBJ2-2, with D possibly being TRBD1 (8 bases). V lost 9 bases, J lost 5 bases, and 22 bases lay in between. In germline, CDR1 is LNHDA, CDR2 SQIVND (reference sequence). The CDR3 totals 16 residues. The chain's CDR3 is CASRRGGQGATGELFF. CDR3 nucleotide sequence: TGTGCCAGCCGAAGGGGGGGGCAGGGGGCTACCGGGGAGCTGTTTTTT.

The count of this clone is one. The rearrangement uses TRBV18 and TRBJ1-3; 10 nucleotides agree with TRBD1. The germline V gene has CDR1 KGHSH and CDR2 LQKENI. The CDR3 spans 15 residues. V shed 3 bases, J shed 3 bases, and the junction held 2 bases outside the gene matches. CDR3 nucleotides: TGTGCCAGCTCACCGGACAGGGGGGATGGAAACACCATATATTTT. This translates into CASSPDRGDGNTIYF. The full variable domain, completed using reference TRBV18 and TRBJ1-3, is NAGVMQNPRHLVRRRGQEARLRCSPMKGHSHVYWYRQLPEEGLKFMVYLQKENIIDESGMPKERFSAEFPKEGPSILRIQQVVRGDSAAYFCASSPDRGDGNTIYFGEGSWLTVV.

This clone appeared a single time. The chain carries TRBV6-1 and TRBJ2-1; 8 bases agree with TRBD2. After removal of 1 base from V and 8 bases from J, the junction contained 19 bases not matched to a gene. The germline CDR1 and CDR2 sequences are MNHNS and SASEGT. The CDR3 consists of 19 residues. The CDR3 reads CASSEDRTPGLAVYHEQFF. CDR3 coding DNA: TGTGCCAGCAGTGAAGATCGGACCCCCGGACTAGCCGTTTACCATGAGCAGTTCTTC.

The genes are TRBV6-6 and TRBJ2-7, with TRBD1 matching 8 bases. From germline, CDR1 is MNHNY and CDR2 SVGAGI (reference sequence). The CDR3 runs 12 residues. The J segment lost 7 bases and the V segment lost 6 bases, leaving 5 bases of the junction unmatched. The CDR3 loop reads CASSQGAGEQYF. DNA of the CDR3: TGTGCCAGCAGCCAGGGGGCCGGAGAGCAGTACTTC.

This clone was counted between two and nine times. The gene calls are TRBV19 and TRBJ2-5; D is possibly TRBD1 (5 bases). The V end lost 8 bases, the J end lost 1 base, and 14 bases lay between the germline ends. The CDR3 is 14 amino acids. In germline, CDR1 is LNHDA, CDR2 SQIVND (reference sequence). CDR3: CASSYDRSQETQYF. Here the CDR3 DNA reads TGTGCCAGTTCCTATGACAGAAGCCAAGAGACCCAGTACTTC.

The V gene is TRBV11-2, the J gene TRBJ2-2; a possible D gene is TRBD2 (5 bases). V was clipped by 0 bases and J by 0 bases, with 8 bases between them. The CDR3 length is 16 residues. Germline lookup yields CDR1 SGHAT and CDR2 FQNNGV. CDR3 sequence reads: CASSLDRTPNTGELFF. For the CDR3, the DNA is TGTGCCAGCAGCTTAGATAGGACTCCGAACACCGGGGAGCTGTTTTTT.

V usage is TRBV7-3 and J usage is TRBJ2-2, with 9 bases identical to TRBD2. Germline V gene data show CDR1 as SGHTA and CDR2 as FQGTGA. This CDR3 spans 16 amino acids. The trim removed 4 bases at V and 0 bases at J, leaving 3 bases unmatched. CDR3 sequence reads: CASSSLAGPNTGELFF. In DNA, the CDR3 is TGTGCCAGCAGCTCCCTAGCGGGGCCGAACACCGGGGAGCTGTTTTTT.